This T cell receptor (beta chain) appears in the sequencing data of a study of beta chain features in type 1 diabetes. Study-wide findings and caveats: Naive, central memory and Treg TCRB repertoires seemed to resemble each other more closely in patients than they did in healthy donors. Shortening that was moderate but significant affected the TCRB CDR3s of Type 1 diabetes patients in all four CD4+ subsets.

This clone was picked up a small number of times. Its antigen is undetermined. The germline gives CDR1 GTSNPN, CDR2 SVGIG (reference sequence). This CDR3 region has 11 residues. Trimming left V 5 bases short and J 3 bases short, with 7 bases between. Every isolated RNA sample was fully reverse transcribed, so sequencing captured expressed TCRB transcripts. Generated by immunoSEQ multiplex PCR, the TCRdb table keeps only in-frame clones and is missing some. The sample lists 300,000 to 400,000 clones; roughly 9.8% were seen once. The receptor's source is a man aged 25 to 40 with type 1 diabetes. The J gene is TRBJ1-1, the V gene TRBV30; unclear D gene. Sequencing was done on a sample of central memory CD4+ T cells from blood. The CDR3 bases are TGTGCCTGGTCGTACGACACTGAAGCTTTCTTT. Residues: CAWSYDTEAFF.